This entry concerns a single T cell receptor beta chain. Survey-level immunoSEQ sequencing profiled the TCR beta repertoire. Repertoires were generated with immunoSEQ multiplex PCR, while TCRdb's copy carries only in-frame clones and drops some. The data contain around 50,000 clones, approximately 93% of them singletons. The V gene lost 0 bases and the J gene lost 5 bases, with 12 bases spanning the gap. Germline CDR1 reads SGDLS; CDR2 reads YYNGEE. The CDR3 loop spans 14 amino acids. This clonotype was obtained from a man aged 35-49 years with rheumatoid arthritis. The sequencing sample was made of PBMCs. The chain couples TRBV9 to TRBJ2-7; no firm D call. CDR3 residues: CASSVGQFQNEQYF. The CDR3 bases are TGTGCCAGCAGCGTAGGTCAATTTCAAAACGAGCAGTACTTC.